Here is one TCR beta chain with its context. Its matching antigen is unknown. The CDR3 consists of 15 residues. The germline V and J ends were trimmed by 5 bases and 3 bases, with 17 bases remaining between them. Germline CDR1 MNHEY, CDR2 SVGEGT. The data are from a study of T cell repertoires in cytomegalovirus infection. Study background: Recently identified HLA-C-restricted CMV epitopes were among the peptides used.

TCRdb re-called the reads through MiXCR, storing one row per CDR3 protein. The sample records some 900,000 distinct CDR3 sequences, over 25% being singletons. The clonotype originates from a human donor in good health (CMV status not recorded). Some clones in this sample may be carry-over from other donors' samples. J is TRBJ2-7 and V is TRBV6-2 or TRBV6-3; tentatively, D is TRBD1 (6 bases). The specimen comprised cultured CD8+ T cells from PBMCs, sampled from culture after CMV antigen stimulation. The CDR3 sequence is CASSRPWDTNYEQYV. The CDR3 DNA is TGTGCCAGCAGTCGTCCTTGGGACACCAACTACGAGCAGTACGTC.